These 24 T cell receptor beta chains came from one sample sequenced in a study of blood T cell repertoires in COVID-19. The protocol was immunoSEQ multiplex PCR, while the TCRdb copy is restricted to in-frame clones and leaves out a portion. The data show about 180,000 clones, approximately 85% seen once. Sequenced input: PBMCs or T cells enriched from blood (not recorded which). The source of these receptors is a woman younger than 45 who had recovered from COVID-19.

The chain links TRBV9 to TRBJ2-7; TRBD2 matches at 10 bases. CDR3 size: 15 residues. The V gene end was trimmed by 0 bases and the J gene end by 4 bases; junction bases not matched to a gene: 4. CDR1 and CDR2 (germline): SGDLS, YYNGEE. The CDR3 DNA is TGTGCCAGCAGCGTAGCAGGACTAGCGGATTACGAGCAGTACTTC. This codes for CASSVAGLADYEQYF.

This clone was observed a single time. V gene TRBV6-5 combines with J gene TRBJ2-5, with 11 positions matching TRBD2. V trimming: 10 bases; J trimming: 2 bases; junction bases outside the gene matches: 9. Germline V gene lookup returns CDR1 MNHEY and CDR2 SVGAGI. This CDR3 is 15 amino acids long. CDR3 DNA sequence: TGTGCCACCATCCTAGCGGGAGGAAGACAAGAGACCCAGTACTTC. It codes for CATILAGGRQETQYF.

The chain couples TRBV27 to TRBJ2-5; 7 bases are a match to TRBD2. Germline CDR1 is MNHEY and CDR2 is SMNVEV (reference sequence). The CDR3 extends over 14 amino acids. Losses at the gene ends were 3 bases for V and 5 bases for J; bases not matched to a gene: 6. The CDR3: CASSLQRGGETQYF. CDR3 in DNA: TGTGCCAGCAGTTTGCAAAGGGGAGGGGAGACCCAGTACTTC.

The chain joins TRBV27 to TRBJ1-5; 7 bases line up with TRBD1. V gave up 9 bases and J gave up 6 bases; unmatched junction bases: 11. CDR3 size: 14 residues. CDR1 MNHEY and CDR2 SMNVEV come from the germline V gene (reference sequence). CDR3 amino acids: CASRGTARGQPQHF. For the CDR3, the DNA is TGTGCCAGTCGCGGGACAGCCAGGGGTCAGCCCCAGCATTTT.

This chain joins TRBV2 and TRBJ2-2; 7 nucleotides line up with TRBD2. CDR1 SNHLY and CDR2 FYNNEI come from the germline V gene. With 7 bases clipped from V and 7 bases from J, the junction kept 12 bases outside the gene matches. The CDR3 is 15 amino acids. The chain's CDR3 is CASTLGEGFGGELFF. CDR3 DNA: TGTGCCAGCACCCTCGGGGAGGGGTTCGGCGGGGAGCTGTTTTTT.

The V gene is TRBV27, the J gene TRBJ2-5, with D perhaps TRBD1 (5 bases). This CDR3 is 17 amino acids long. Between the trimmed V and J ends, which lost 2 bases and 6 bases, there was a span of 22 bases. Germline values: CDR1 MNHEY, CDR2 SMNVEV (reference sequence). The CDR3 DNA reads TGTGCCAGCAGTTTAACGATGCCCGCTAGGGGATTCCAGACCCAGTACTTC. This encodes CASSLTMPARGFQTQYF.

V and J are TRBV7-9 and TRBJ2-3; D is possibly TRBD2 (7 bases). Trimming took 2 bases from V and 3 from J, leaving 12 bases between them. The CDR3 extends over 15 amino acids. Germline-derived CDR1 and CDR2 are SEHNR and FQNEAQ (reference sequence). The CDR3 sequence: CASSLRRGGTDTQYF. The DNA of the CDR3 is TGTGCCAGCAGCTTACGAAGGGGGGGGACAGATACGCAGTATTTT.

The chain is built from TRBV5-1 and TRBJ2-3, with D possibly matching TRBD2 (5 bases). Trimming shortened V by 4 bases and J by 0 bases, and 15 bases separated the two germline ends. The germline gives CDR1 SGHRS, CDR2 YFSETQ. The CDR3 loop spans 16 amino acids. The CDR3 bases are TGCGCCAGCAGCGGGAGCGGCCGCTCTAGCACAGATACGCAGTATTTT. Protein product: CASSGSGRSSTDTQYF.

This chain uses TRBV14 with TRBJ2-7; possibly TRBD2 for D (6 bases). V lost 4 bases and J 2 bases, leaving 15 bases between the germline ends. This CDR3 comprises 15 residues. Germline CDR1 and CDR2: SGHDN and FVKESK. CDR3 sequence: CASSLRPGEPYEQYF. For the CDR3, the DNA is TGTGCCAGCAGCCTTAGGCCGGGAGAGCCCTACGAGCAGTACTTC.

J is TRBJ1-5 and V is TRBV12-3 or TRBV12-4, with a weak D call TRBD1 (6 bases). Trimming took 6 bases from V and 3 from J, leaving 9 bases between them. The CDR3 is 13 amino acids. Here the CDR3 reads CASSSGVNQPQHF. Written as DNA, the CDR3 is TGTGCCAGCAGCTCAGGGGTCAATCAGCCCCAGCATTTT.

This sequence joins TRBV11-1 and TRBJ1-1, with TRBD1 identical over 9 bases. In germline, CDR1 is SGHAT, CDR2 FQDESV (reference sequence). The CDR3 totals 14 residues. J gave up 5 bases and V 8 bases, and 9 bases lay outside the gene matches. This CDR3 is CASLPTGGRTEAFF. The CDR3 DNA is TGTGCCAGCCTTCCGACAGGGGGTAGGACTGAAGCTTTCTTT.

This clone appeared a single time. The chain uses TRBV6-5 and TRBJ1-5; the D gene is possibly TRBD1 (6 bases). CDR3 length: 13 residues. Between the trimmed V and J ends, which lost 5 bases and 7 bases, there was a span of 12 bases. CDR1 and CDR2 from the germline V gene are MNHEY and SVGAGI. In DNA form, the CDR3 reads TGTGCCAGCAGTCGGGGGGCGAACCAGCCCCAGCATTTT. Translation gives CASSRGANQPQHF.

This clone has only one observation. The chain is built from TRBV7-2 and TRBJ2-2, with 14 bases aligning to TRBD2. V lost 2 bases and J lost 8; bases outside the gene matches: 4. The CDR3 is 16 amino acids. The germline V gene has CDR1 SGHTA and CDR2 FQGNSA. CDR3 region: CASSLRLAGGVGELFF. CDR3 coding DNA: TGTGCCAGCAGCTTACGACTAGCGGGAGGGGTAGGGGAGCTGTTTTTT.

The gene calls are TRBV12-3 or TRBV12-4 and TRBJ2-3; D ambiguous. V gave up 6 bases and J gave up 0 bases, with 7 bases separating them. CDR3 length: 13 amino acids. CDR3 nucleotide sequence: TGTGCCAGCAGCCCAACTAGCACAGATACGCAGTATTTT. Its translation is CASSPTSTDTQYF.

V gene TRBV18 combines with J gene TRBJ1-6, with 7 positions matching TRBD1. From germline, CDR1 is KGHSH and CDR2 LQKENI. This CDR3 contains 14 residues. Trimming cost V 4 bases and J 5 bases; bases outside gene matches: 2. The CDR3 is CASSQQGNNSPLHF. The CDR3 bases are TGTGCCAGCTCACAACAGGGGAATAATTCACCCCTCCACTTT.

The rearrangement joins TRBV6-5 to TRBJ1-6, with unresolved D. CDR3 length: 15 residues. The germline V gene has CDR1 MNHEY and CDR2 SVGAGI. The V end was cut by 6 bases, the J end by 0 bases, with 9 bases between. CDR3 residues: CASRAYSSYNSPLHF. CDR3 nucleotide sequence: TGTGCCAGCAGGGCTTACAGCTCCTATAATTCACCCCTCCACTTT.

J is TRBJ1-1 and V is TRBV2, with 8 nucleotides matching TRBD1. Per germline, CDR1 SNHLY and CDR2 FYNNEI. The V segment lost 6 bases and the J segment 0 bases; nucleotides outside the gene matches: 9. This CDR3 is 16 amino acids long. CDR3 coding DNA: TGTGCCAGCAGGGACCTCGACAGGGGCATGAACACTGAAGCTTTCTTT. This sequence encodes CASRDLDRGMNTEAFF.

For the CDR3, the DNA is TGTGCCAGCAGCTTAGGGATTATATTTCGGAGTGGTTCACCCCTCCACTTT. This translates into CASSLGIIFRSGSPLHF. J is TRBJ1-6 and V is TRBV7-2; unclear D gene. The CDR3 contains 17 residues. CDR1 SGHTA and CDR2 FQGNSA come from the germline V gene. Trimming removed 1 base at V and 9 bases at J, with 19 bases between.

The CDR3 sequence: CASSDPRQGSLNIQYF. The CDR3 bases are TGTGCCAGCAGTGATCCCCGACAGGGTAGCTTAAACATTCAGTACTTC. The chain couples TRBV2 to TRBJ2-4; 7 bases are a match to TRBD1. CDR1 is SNHLY, CDR2 FYNNEI, per germline. The CDR3 spans 16 residues. J was trimmed by 6 bases and V by 3 bases; bases with no gene match: 11.

The CDR3 region is CASSELGLLYEQFF. As DNA, the CDR3 is TGTGCCAGCAGTGAATTGGGACTGTTGTATGAGCAGTTCTTC. J is TRBJ2-1 and V is TRBV6-1, with D possibly matching TRBD2 (6 bases). CDR3 length: 14 amino acids. With 2 bases removed from V and 8 bases from J, the gap between germline ends came to 13 bases. From germline, CDR1 is MNHNS and CDR2 SASEGT.

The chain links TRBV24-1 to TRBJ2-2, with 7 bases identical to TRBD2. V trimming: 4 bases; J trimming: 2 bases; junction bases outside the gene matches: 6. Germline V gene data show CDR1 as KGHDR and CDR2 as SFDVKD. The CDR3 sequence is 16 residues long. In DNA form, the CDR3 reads TGTGCCACCAGTGACCCCGGACTAGGAAACACCGGGGAGCTGTTTTTT. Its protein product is CATSDPGLGNTGELFF.

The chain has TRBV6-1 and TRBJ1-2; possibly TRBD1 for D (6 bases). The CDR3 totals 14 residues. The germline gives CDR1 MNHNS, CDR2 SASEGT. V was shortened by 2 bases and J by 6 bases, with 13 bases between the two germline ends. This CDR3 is CASSELSRGHGYTF. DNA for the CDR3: TGTGCCAGCAGTGAACTTTCCAGGGGACATGGCTACACCTTC.

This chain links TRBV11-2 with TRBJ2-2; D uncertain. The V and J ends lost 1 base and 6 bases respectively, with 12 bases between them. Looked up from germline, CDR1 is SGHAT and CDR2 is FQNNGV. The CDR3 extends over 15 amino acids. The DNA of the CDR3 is TGTGCCAGCAGCTTAGGTTCTAGTCCGTCCGGGGAGCTGTTTTTT. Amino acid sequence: CASSLGSSPSGELFF.

The CDR3, as DNA: TGTGCCAGCAGCCCTGGTGGGGCTTTCCCCTTCGAGCAGTACTTC. Encoded protein: CASSPGGAFPFEQYF. The chain couples TRBV5-5 to TRBJ2-7; TRBD1 might be the D (5 bases). Germline V lookup: CDR1 SGHKS, CDR2 YYEKEE (reference sequence). The CDR3 runs to 15 residues. The ends were cut back, 4 bases at V and 6 bases at J, with 20 bases in the middle.